This T cell receptor beta chain was identified during a study of identical twins. As for this clonotype: Its cognate antigen is unknown.

The CDR3 covers 16 residues. Trimming left V 7 bases short and J 0 bases short, with 19 bases between. Per germline, CDR1 SEHNR and CDR2 FQNEAQ (reference sequence). After template switching added a universal primer site, the resulting cDNA carried unique molecular identifiers. One entry per CDR3 protein results from TCRdb running MiXCR on the 5' RACE reads. The table has around 230,000 distinct CDR3 sequences, less than 10% seen once; the top ten hold around 5%. Study conclusions and caveats: These conclusions were based on statistical analysis (cross-sectional, not following the same donors). Because invariant MAIT and iNKT cells could be present, zero-insertion analyses could be partly confounded.

The rearrangement links TRBV7-9 to TRBJ2-7; tentative D call: TRBD1 (6 bases). The clonotype was recovered from a woman aged 18-29 years in good health. The sequenced material came from memory (CD45RO+) T cells sorted from blood. In DNA form, the CDR3 reads TGTGCCAGCACCCCGAGGGGGACGGAGAGCTCCTACGAGCAGTACTTC. This gives the protein CASTPRGTESSYEQYF.